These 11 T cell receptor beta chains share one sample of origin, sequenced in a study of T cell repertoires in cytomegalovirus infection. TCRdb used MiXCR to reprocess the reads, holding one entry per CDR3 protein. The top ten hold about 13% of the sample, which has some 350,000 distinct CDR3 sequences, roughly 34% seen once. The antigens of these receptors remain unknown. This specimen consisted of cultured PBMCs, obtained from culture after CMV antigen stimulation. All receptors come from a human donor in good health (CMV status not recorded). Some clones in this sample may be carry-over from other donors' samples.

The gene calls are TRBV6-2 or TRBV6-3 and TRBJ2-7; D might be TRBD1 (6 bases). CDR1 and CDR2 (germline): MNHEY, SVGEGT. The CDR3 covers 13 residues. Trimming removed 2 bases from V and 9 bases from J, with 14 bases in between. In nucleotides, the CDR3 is TGTGCCAGCAGTTACATACAGGGTCAATGGCAGTACGTC. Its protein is CASSYIQGQWQYV.

In DNA form, the CDR3 reads TGTGCCAGCAGTTTCAGGACAGGGTATAGCTCCTACAATGAGCAGTTCTTC. It translates to CASSFRTGYSSYNEQFF. The chain couples TRBV12-3 or TRBV12-4 to TRBJ2-1; TRBD1 aligns across 8 bases. The ends lost 3 bases at V and 0 bases at J; junction bases unmatched: 7. The CDR3 covers 17 residues.

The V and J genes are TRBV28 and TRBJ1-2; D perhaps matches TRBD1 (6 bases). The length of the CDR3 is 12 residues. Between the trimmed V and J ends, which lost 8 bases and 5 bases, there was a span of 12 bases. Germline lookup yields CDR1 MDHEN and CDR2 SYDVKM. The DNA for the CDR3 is TGTGCCAGCGCTCTAAGGGGGTATGGCTACACCTTC. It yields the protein CASALRGYGYTF.

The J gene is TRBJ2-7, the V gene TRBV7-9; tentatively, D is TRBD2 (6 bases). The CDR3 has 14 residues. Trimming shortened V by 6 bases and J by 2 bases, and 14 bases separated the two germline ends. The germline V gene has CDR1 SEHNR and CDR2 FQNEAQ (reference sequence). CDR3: CASSYGTPPYEQYF. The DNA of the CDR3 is TGTGCCAGCAGTTACGGGACTCCCCCCTACGAGCAGTACTTC.

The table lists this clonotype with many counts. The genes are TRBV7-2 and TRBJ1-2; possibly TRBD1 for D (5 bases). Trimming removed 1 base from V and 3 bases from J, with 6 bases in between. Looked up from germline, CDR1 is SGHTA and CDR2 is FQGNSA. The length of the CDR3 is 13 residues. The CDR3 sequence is CASSLGGDYGYTF. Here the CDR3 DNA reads TGTGCCAGCAGCTTAGGAGGGGACTATGGCTACACCTTC.

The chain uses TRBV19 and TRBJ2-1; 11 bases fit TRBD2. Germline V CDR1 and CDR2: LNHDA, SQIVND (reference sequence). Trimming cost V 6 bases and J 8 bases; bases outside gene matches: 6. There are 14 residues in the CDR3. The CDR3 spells CASRISGRAHEQFF. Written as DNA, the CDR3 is TGTGCCAGTAGAATTAGCGGGAGGGCCCATGAGCAGTTCTTC.

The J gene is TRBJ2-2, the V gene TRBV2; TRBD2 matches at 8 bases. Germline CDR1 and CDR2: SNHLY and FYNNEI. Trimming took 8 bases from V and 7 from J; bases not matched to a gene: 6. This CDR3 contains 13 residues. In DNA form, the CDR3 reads TGTGCCAGCCTAACGGGACTAGGCGGGGAGCTGTTTTTT. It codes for CASLTGLGGELFF.

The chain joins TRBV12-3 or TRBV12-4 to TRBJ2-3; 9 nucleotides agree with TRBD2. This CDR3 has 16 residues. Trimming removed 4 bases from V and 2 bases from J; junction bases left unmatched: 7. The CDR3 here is CASSWYSGSDTDTQYF. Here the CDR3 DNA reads TGTGCCAGCAGTTGGTATAGCGGGAGCGACACAGATACGCAGTATTTT.

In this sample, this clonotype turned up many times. Written as DNA, the CDR3 is TGTGCCAGCAGCCCGACGGAAAACACCATATATTTT. Translating it yields CASSPTENTIYF. The chain has TRBV7-2 and TRBJ1-3; D unresolved. The CDR3 runs 12 residues. V was trimmed by 5 bases and J by 6 bases, leaving 8 bases between them. CDR1 and CDR2 from the germline V gene are SGHTA and FQGNSA. Drawing the rest from reference TRBV7-2 and TRBJ1-3, the complete variable domain is GAGVSQSPSNKVTEKGKDVELRCDPISGHTALYWYRQSLGQGLEFLIYFQGNSAPDKSGLPSDRFSAERTGGSVSTLTIQRTQQEDSAVYLCASSPTENTIYFGEGSWLTVV.

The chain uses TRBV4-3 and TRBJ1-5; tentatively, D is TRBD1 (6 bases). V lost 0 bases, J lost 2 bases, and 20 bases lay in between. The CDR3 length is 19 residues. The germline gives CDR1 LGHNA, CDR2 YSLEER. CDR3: CASSQDFYRAIHGNQPQHF. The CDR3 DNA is TGCGCCAGCAGCCAAGATTTTTACAGGGCCATTCACGGCAATCAGCCCCAGCATTTT.

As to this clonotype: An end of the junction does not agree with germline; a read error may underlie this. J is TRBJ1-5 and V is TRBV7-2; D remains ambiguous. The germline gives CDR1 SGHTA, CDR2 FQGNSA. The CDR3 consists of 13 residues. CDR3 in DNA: TGTGCCAGCAGCTTAGAGGCCTCTCAGGCCCAGCATTTT. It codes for CASSLEASQAQHF.